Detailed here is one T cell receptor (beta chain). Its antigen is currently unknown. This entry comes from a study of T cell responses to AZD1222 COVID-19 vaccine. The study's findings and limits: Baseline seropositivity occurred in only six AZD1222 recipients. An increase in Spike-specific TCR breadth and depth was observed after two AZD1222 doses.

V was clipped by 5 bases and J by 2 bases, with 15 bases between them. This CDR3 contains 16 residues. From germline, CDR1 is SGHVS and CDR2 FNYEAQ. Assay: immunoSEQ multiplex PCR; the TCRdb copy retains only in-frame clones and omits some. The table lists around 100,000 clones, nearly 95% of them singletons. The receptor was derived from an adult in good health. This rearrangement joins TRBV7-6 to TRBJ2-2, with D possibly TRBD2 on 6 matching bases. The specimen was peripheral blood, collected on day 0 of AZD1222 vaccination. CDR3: CASSLGGISNTGELFF. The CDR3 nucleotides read TGTGCCAGCAGCCTAGGAGGGATTAGCAACACCGGGGAGCTGTTTTTT.